The present T cell receptor (beta chain) was sequenced within a study of cytomegalovirus exposure and HLA in healthy donors. Germline loops: CDR1 MNHNS, CDR2 SASEGT. CDR3 size: 11 residues. V lost 4 bases to trimming and J lost 2 bases, with 2 bases between them. The PCR employed 60 Vbeta primers together with 13 Jbeta primers. Sequencing was performed with immunoSEQ multiplex PCR; in TCRdb, only in-frame clones are kept and a portion is missing. The sample records 150,000 to 200,000 clones, about 80% being singletons. The gene calls are TRBV6-1 and TRBJ2-5, with unresolved D. The TCR was taken from a man in his 60s in good health and CMV-seronegative. Material for sequencing was PBMCs. DNA for the CDR3: TGTGCCAGCAGTGTACAAGAGACCCAGTACTTC. Translation gives CASSVQETQYF.